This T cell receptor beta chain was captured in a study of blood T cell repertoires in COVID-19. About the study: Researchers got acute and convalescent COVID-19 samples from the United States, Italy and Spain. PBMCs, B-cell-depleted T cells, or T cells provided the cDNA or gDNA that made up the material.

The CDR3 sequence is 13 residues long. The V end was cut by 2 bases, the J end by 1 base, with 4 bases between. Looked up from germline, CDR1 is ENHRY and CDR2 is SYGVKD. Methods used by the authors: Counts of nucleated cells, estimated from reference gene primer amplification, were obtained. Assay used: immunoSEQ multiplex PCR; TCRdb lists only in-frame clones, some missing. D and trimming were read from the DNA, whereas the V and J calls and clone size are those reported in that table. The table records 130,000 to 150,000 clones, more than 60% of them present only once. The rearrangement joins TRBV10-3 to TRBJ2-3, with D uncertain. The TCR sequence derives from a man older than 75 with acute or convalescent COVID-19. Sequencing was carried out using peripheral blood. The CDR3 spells CAISEPGTDTQYF. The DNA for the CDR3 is TGTGCCATCAGTGAGCCCGGCACAGATACGCAGTATTTT.